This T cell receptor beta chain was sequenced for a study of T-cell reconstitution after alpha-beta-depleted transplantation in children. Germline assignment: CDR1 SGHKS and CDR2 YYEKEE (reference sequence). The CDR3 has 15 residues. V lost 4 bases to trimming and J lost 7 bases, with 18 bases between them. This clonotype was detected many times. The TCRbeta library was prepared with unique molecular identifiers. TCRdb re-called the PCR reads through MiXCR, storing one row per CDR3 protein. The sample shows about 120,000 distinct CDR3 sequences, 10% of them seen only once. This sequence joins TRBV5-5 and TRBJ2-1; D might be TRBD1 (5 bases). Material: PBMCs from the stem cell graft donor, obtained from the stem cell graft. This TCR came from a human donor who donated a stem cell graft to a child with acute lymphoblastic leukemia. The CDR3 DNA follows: TGTGCCAGCAGCCCCAGGGTTGGTATTAGTAATGAGCAGTTCTTC. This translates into CASSPRVGISNEQFF.